These T cell receptor beta chains were read from a single sample in a study of blood T cell repertoires in COVID-19. Sequencing used immunoSEQ multiplex PCR; TCRdb keeps in-frame clones, though not all of them. This table has about 230,000 clones, approximately 82% appearing once. The specimen sequenced was peripheral blood. These receptors were collected from a woman aged 70 to 79 with active or convalescent COVID-19. The CDR3 runs from the conserved cysteine through the conserved F or W. Each record gives: CDR3 protein, CDR3 DNA, clone size, J gene, D gene, V gene. The D gene is left open where the match is weak. Some rows have no size entry. The others give once, few or many, or a class for an expanded clone.

CASSSQVGGDEEKLFF	TGTGCCAGCAGCTCCCAGGTGGGGGGGGATGAGGAAAAACTGTTTTTT	NA	TRBJ1-4	NA	TRBV7-9
CASSPGGAGRNEQFF	TGTGCCAGCAGCCCCGGGGGGGCCGGGAGGAATGAGCAGTTCTTC	NA	TRBJ2-1	TRBD2	TRBV3-1/TRBV3-2
CASSSGGRANYGYTF	TGTGCCAGCAGCTCGGGGGGCAGGGCCAACTATGGCTACACCTTC	NA	TRBJ1-2	NA	TRBV7-2
CASQQGPFSGNTIYF	TGCGCCAGCCAACAGGGACCGTTCTCTGGAAACACCATATATTTT	NA	TRBJ1-3	NA	TRBV5-1
CASSQDYSSYNEQFF	TGTGCCAGCAGCCAAGATTATAGCTCCTACAATGAGCAGTTCTTC	NA	TRBJ2-1	NA	TRBV4-2
CASSYSAGGLRYEQYF	TGTGCCAGCAGTTACTCGGCGGGGGGACTCAGGTACGAGCAGTACTTC	NA	TRBJ2-7	TRBD2	TRBV6-5
CAINLGSSGANVLTF	TGTGCCATCAACCTCGGGAGCTCTGGGGCCAACGTCCTGACTTTC	NA	TRBJ2-6	NA	TRBV10-3
CASSLNRDRGQPQHF	TGTGCCAGCAGCTTGAACCGGGACAGGGGTCAGCCCCAGCATTTT	NA	TRBJ1-5	TRBD1	TRBV5-8
CASSSPSSTQETQYF	TGTGCCAGCAGCTCCCCTAGCTCCACCCAAGAGACCCAGTACTTC	NA	TRBJ2-5	NA	TRBV5-4
CASSSAGQGDQPQHF	TGTGCCAGCAGCTCGGCCGGACAGGGTGATCAGCCCCAGCATTTT	once	TRBJ1-5	TRBD1	TRBV5-5
CASSLFLGGSRTDTQYF	TGTGCCAGCAGCCTCTTTTTAGGCGGGAGCCGCACAGATACGCAGTATTTT	NA	TRBJ2-3	TRBD2	TRBV4-2
CASSLGVVYSNQPQHF	TGTGCCAGCAGCTTGGGAGTCGTCTATAGCAATCAGCCCCAGCATTTT	NA	TRBJ1-5	NA	TRBV7-2
CSVSRGSGGPGETQYF	TGCAGCGTTTCCCGGGGTAGCGGGGGCCCTGGGGAGACCCAGTACTTC	NA	TRBJ2-5	TRBD2	TRBV29-1
CASSPERANNQPQHF	TGTGCCAGCTCACCGGAGCGGGCAAATAATCAGCCCCAGCATTTT	few	TRBJ1-5	NA	TRBV18
CASSPTTGANTEAFF	TGTGCCAGCTCACCCACGACAGGGGCGAACACTGAAGCTTTCTTT	NA	TRBJ1-1	TRBD1	TRBV18
CASSEGLIYEQYF	TGTGCCAGCAGTGAAGGACTGATCTACGAGCAGTACTTC	once	TRBJ2-7	NA	TRBV6-1
CASKGQPNTEAFF	TGTGCCAGCAAAGGACAGCCGAACACTGAAGCTTTCTTT	NA	TRBJ1-1	NA	TRBV2
CASRYRQGYNSPLHF	TGTGCCAGCAGGTACCGACAGGGATATAATTCACCCCTCCACTTT	few	TRBJ1-6	TRBD1	TRBV3-1/TRBV3-2
CSADRVNTEAFF	TGCAGCGCAGACAGGGTGAACACTGAAGCTTTCTTT	NA	TRBJ1-1	TRBD1	TRBV29-1
CSASRTRDNEQFF	TGCAGTGCTAGTCGTACGAGAGACAATGAGCAGTTCTTC	once	TRBJ2-1	NA	TRBV20-1
CASSPSTGELFF	TGCGCCAGCAGCCCCAGTACCGGGGAGCTGTTTTTT	NA	TRBJ2-2	NA	TRBV5-1
CASRTREVEQFF	TGTGCCAGCAGGACTAGAGAGGTCGAGCAGTTCTTC	NA	TRBJ2-1	NA	TRBV12-3/TRBV12-4
CAIGARAGSNGYTF	TGTGCCATCGGGGCAAGAGCAGGATCTAATGGCTACACCTTC	once	TRBJ1-2	NA	TRBV10-3
CASSRAKMTGIAYEQYF	TGTGCCAGCAGTCGCGCAAAGATGACAGGGATCGCCTACGAGCAGTACTTC	NA	TRBJ2-7	TRBD1	TRBV27
CASSLVSTEAFF	TGTGCCAGCAGCTTGGTCAGCACTGAAGCTTTCTTT	few	TRBJ1-1	NA	TRBV5-4
CASSPWTGQETQYF	TGTGCCAGCAGCCCGTGGACAGGACAAGAGACCCAGTACTTC	NA	TRBJ2-5	TRBD1	TRBV2
CASSPPFRTGSTEAFF	TGTGCCAGCTCACCACCATTCAGGACAGGGAGCACTGAAGCTTTCTTT	NA	TRBJ1-1	TRBD1	TRBV18
CASSFGTANYGYTF	TGTGCCAGCAGCTTCGGGACAGCAAACTATGGCTACACCTTC	NA	TRBJ1-2	TRBD1	TRBV11-2
CASSSRGAATNEKLFF	TGTGCCAGCAGCTCTCGAGGTGCTGCAACTAATGAAAAACTGTTTTTT	few	TRBJ1-4	NA	TRBV5-4
CSVGGGNSQYF	TGCAGCGTTGGGGGAGGGAATTCGCAGTATTTT	NA	TRBJ2-3	TRBD2	TRBV29-1
CASSEYSSGSSDTQYF	TGTGCCAGCAGTGAATATTCTAGCGGGAGTTCAGATACGCAGTATTTT	NA	TRBJ2-3	TRBD2	TRBV2
CASSPRNGGFNQPQHF	TGTGCCAGCTCACCTAGGAACGGGGGATTCAATCAGCCCCAGCATTTT	NA	TRBJ1-5	NA	TRBV18
CASRRASEDEKLFF	TGCGCCAGCAGGCGAGCAAGCGAAGATGAAAAACTGTTTTTT	NA	TRBJ1-4	NA	TRBV5-1
CASSVVGAGGPETQYF	TGTGCCAGCAGCGTAGTGGGTGCGGGGGGGCCAGAGACCCAGTACTTC	NA	TRBJ2-5	TRBD2	TRBV9
CASSVVGQGAWQPQHF	TGTGCCAGCAGTGTGGTGGGACAGGGGGCCTGGCAGCCCCAGCATTTT	few	TRBJ1-5	TRBD1	TRBV2
CASSVATRSRLRNTDTQYF	TGTGCCAGCAGCGTAGCTACAAGGAGTCGTCTGCGTAACACAGATACGCAGTATTTT	few	TRBJ2-3	NA	TRBV9
CASSLTVYGYTF	TGTGCCAGCAGTTTGACAGTCTATGGCTACACCTTC	NA	TRBJ1-2	NA	TRBV28
CASSPWDRTYEQYF	TGTGCCAGCAGCCCCTGGGACAGGACCTACGAGCAGTACTTC	NA	TRBJ2-7	TRBD1	TRBV3-1/TRBV3-2
CASSFYSFRQGADNGYTF	TGTGCCAGCAGCTTCTACTCCTTTCGACAGGGGGCGGATAATGGCTACACCTTC	NA	TRBJ1-2	TRBD1	TRBV7-2
CASSAGTEHEKLFF	TGCGCCAGCAGCGCCGGGACAGAACATGAAAAACTGTTTTTT	NA	TRBJ1-4	TRBD1	TRBV5-1
CASSPWTDNTEAFF	TGTGCCAGCTCACCTTGGACAGACAACACTGAAGCTTTCTTT	once	TRBJ1-1	NA	TRBV18
CASRVSSNSPLHF	TGTGCCAGCAGGGTTTCCAGTAATTCACCCCTCCACTTT	once	TRBJ1-6	NA	TRBV2
CASSYSTGTYEQYF	TGTGCCAGCAGTTACTCGACAGGGACCTACGAGCAGTACTTC	NA	TRBJ2-7	TRBD1	TRBV6-5
CASSYRQYNSPLHF	TGTGCCAGCAGTTACCGACAGTATAATTCACCCCTCCACTTT	few	TRBJ1-6	NA	TRBV6-5
CASSQDRGLLNTGELFF	TGTGCCAGCAGCCAAGATAGAGGACTCCTGAACACCGGGGAGCTGTTTTTT	NA	TRBJ2-2	NA	TRBV3-1/TRBV3-2
CASKLGRNTGELFF	TGTGCCAGCAAGTTGGGCAGGAACACCGGGGAGCTGTTTTTT	few	TRBJ2-2	NA	TRBV28
CAWRPDQGFSETQYF	TGTGCCTGGCGGCCTGACCAGGGGTTTTCAGAGACCCAGTACTTC	NA	TRBJ2-5	NA	TRBV30
CASSLGSGVYF	TGTGCCAGCAGTTTAGGGTCAGGGGTGTACTTC	NA	TRBJ2-7	NA	TRBV27
CASSLGQGASYEQYF	TGTGCCAGCAGCTTAGGACAGGGGGCCAGCTACGAGCAGTACTTC	NA	TRBJ2-7	TRBD1	TRBV11-3
CASSGLVPSSYNEQFF	TGCGCCAGCAGTGGACTAGTACCAAGCTCCTACAATGAGCAGTTCTTC	NA	TRBJ2-1	NA	TRBV10-1
CASSAGTGPYEQYF	TGCGCCAGCTCGGCCGGGACAGGTCCCTACGAGCAGTACTTC	NA	TRBJ2-7	TRBD1	TRBV4-3
CASTQGTGGGELFF	TGCGCCAGCACCCAGGGAACAGGGGGCGGGGAGCTGTTTTTT	NA	TRBJ2-2	TRBD1	TRBV10-2
CASRAYSQGYQPQHF	TGTGCCAGCAGGGCCTACTCACAGGGTTATCAGCCCCAGCATTTT	NA	TRBJ1-5	NA	TRBV2
CASRNRDSSINEQFF	TGTGCCAGCAGGAACAGGGATAGTAGTATAAATGAGCAGTTCTTC	NA	TRBJ2-1	NA	TRBV6-6